This TCR beta chain emerged from a study of glioma-infiltrating T cells. Amplification of TCR alpha and beta CDR3 regions from RNA used iRepertoire nested multiplex PCR. TCRdb passed the multiplex PCR reads through MiXCR, listing each CDR3 protein once. Seen here are fewer than 200,000 distinct CDR3 sequences, 32% observed once, and the top ten hold roughly a fifth. This clonotype has ten or more counts. The TCR comes from a human donor with low-grade glioma or glioblastoma, undergoing nonglioma brain surgery, or in good health (not recorded which). The specimen was glioma tissue, nonneoplastic brain tissue, or PBMCs (not recorded which).

As DNA, the CDR3 is TGTGCCAGCAGCTTAGGCGGGGGAAACACTGAAGCTTTCTTT. This gives the protein CASSLGGGNTEAFF. The chain employs TRBV11-2 and TRBJ1-1, with D possibly TRBD1 on 5 matching bases. Trimming shortened V by 1 base and J by 2 bases, and 8 bases separated the two germline ends. CDR1 is SGHAT and CDR2 is FQNNGV in the germline V gene. This CDR3 region has 14 residues.